Sequencing of this T cell receptor (beta chain) was carried out in a study of T-cell memory formation after mild COVID-19. The authors produced TCR alpha and TCR beta cDNA libraries with sample barcodes and UMIs by 5'RACE using constant-segment primers. TCRdb re-called the 5' RACE reads with MiXCR, one entry per CDR3 protein. The sample lists about 310,000 distinct CDR3 sequences, roughly 15% occurring once. V was cut by 6 bases and J by 7 bases, with 16 bases left in between. The CDR3 runs 14 residues. The germline V gene encodes CDR1 MDHEN and CDR2 SYDVKM. The V call is TRBV28, the J call TRBJ1-5, with D possibly matching TRBD1 (6 bases). Material for sequencing was PBMCs or a T cell subset sorted from them (not recorded which). This TCR came from a man aged 18-30 years who had mild COVID-19 (a few samples of this study predate the infection). Cell type and time point are not known. The CDR3 region is CASRLRGIEQPQHF. The CDR3 DNA follows: TGTGCCAGCAGATTGAGGGGGATCGAACAGCCCCAGCATTTT.